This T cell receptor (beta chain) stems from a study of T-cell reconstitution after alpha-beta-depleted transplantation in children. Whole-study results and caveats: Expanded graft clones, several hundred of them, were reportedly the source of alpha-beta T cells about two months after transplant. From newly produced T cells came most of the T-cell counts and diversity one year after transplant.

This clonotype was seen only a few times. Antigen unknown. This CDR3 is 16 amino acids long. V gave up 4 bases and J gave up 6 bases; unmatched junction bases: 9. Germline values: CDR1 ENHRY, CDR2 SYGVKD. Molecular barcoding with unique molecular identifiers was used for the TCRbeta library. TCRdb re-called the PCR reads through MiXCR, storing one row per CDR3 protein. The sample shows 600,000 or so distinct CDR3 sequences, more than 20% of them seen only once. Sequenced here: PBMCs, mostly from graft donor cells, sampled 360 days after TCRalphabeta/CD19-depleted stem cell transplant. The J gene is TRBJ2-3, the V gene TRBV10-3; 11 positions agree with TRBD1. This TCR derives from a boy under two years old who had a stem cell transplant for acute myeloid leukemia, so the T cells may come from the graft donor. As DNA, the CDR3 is TGTGCCATCAGTGGGGAGGACAGGGGGCGCCGGGATACGCAGTATTTT. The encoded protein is CAISGEDRGRRDTQYF.